These T cell receptor beta chains were read from a single sample in a study of T cell repertoires in cytomegalovirus infection. TCRdb reprocessed the reads with MiXCR, giving one entry per CDR3 protein. The sample has about 450,000 distinct CDR3 sequences, approximately 30% seen once. Sequencing was done on a sample of PBMCs. These receptors originate from a human donor in good health (CMV status not recorded). Some clones in this sample may be carry-over from other donors' samples. Each CDR3 is given with its conserved first and last residue. The D gene is left open where the match is weak. The listing skips clone size in some rows; elsewhere it reads once, few, many or a size class.

d_call: -; j_call: TRBJ1-1; clone_size: -; v_call: TRBV11-2; cdr3_aa: CASSLRPGPMNTEAFF; cdr3_nt: TGTGCCAGCAGCTTAAGACCGGGACCTATGAACACTGAAGCTTTCTTT
d_call: -; j_call: TRBJ1-5; clone_size: -; v_call: TRBV24-1; cdr3_aa: CATSVSGNQPQHF; cdr3_nt: TGTGCCACCAGTGTCAGTGGGAATCAGCCCCAGCATTTT
d_call: TRBD1; j_call: TRBJ1-2; clone_size: -; v_call: TRBV14; cdr3_aa: CASSPRPDRELGYTF; cdr3_nt: TGTGCCAGCAGCCCCCGACCTGACAGGGAGCTCGGCTACACCTTC
d_call: -; j_call: TRBJ1-5; clone_size: few; v_call: TRBV20-1; cdr3_aa: CSARETDLVYQPQHF; cdr3_nt: TGCAGTGCTAGAGAGACGGATTTAGTTTATCAGCCCCAGCATTTT
d_call: -; j_call: TRBJ1-2; clone_size: -; v_call: TRBV20-1; cdr3_aa: CSAYSGNGYTF; cdr3_nt: TGCAGTGCATACAGCGGGAATGGCTACACCTTC
d_call: TRBD1; j_call: TRBJ1-1; clone_size: -; v_call: TRBV19; cdr3_aa: CASSIEGQMNTEAFF; cdr3_nt: TGTGCCAGTAGTATAGAGGGACAGATGAACACTGAAGCTTTCTTT
d_call: -; j_call: TRBJ1-5; clone_size: -; v_call: TRBV19; cdr3_aa: CASSMPSDRRSNQPQHF; cdr3_nt: TGTGCCAGTAGTATGCCTAGTGACAGGAGGAGCAATCAGCCCCAGCATTTT
d_call: TRBD2; j_call: TRBJ2-1; clone_size: few; v_call: TRBV12-3/TRBV12-4; cdr3_aa: CASSFKASGGKVGQFF; cdr3_nt: TGTGCCAGCAGTTTTAAGGCTAGCGGGGGGAAGGTCGGGCAGTTCTTC
d_call: -; j_call: TRBJ1-1; clone_size: many; v_call: TRBV7-2; cdr3_aa: CASSLEGGFVTEAFF; cdr3_nt: TGTGCCAGCAGCTTAGAGGGGGGGTTCGTCACTGAAGCTTTCTTT
d_call: TRBD1; j_call: TRBJ1-1; clone_size: few; v_call: TRBV20-1; cdr3_aa: CSARAGGTGGRDTEAFF; cdr3_nt: TGCAGTGCTAGAGCGGGGGGGACAGGGGGCAGGGACACTGAAGCTTTCTTT
d_call: TRBD1; j_call: TRBJ1-1; clone_size: -; v_call: TRBV20-1; cdr3_aa: CSARPRTGKPEAFF; cdr3_nt: TGCAGTGCTAGACCCCGGACAGGGAAGCCTGAAGCTTTCTTT
d_call: -; j_call: TRBJ2-7; clone_size: few; v_call: TRBV4-3; cdr3_aa: CASSQEGQASLGEQYF; cdr3_nt: TGCGCCAGCAGCCAAGAGGGGCAGGCCTCCTTAGGGGAGCAGTACTTC
d_call: -; j_call: TRBJ2-7; clone_size: -; v_call: TRBV5-4; cdr3_aa: CASSRGPDRPYEQYF; cdr3_nt: TGTGCCAGCAGTAGAGGCCCCGACAGACCCTACGAGCAGTACTTC
d_call: TRBD1; j_call: TRBJ2-2; clone_size: -; v_call: TRBV7-6; cdr3_aa: CASSPTGTGPTGELFF; cdr3_nt: TGTGCCAGCAGCCCAACCGGGACAGGACCGACCGGGGAGCTGTTTTTT
d_call: TRBD1; j_call: TRBJ2-7; clone_size: many; v_call: TRBV4-1; cdr3_aa: CASSQVNGQGRRSYEQYF; cdr3_nt: TGCGCCAGCAGCCAAGTGAACGGACAGGGAAGACGCTCCTACGAGCAGTACTTC
d_call: -; j_call: TRBJ2-5; clone_size: -; v_call: TRBV6-5; cdr3_aa: CASSYSIPIGGKGETQYF; cdr3_nt: TGTGCCAGCAGTTACTCTATCCCGATTGGGGGCAAGGGAGAGACCCAGTACTTC
d_call: -; j_call: TRBJ2-1; clone_size: few; v_call: TRBV2; cdr3_aa: CASSPFGGSSYNEQFF; cdr3_nt: TGTGCCAGCAGTCCCTTCGGTGGAAGCTCCTACAATGAGCAGTTCTTC
d_call: -; j_call: TRBJ1-5; clone_size: -; v_call: TRBV7-2; cdr3_aa: CASRSGRMNQPQHF; cdr3_nt: TGTGCCAGCAGATCGGGACGGATGAATCAGCCCCAGCATTTT
d_call: TRBD2; j_call: TRBJ2-1; clone_size: -; v_call: TRBV5-6; cdr3_aa: CASSFLGGGAEYEQFF; cdr3_nt: TGTGCCAGCAGCTTCCTTGGCGGGGGGGCCGAGTATGAGCAGTTCTTC
d_call: -; j_call: TRBJ2-2; clone_size: -; v_call: TRBV7-2; cdr3_aa: CASSSQGTGELLF; cdr3_nt: TGTGCCAGCAGCTCACAGGGCACCGGGGAGCTGTTATTT